Sequencing of this T cell receptor beta chain was carried out in a study of T-cell reconstitution after alpha-beta-depleted transplantation in children. Unique molecular identifiers were used to barcode this TCRbeta library. TCRdb recomputed calls from the PCR reads with MiXCR, one row per CDR3 protein. The repertoire consists of under 750,000 distinct CDR3 sequences, with under 25% occurring once and the leading ten covering 14%. A note on this clonotype: The antigen remains undetermined.

Germline V CDR1 and CDR2: DFQATT, SNEGSKA (reference sequence). Trimming shortened V by 1 base and J by 4 bases, and 11 bases separated the two germline ends. This CDR3 is 14 amino acids long. Study-level points and caveats: Surviving recipient T cells and thymic progenitors underlay high day-60 TCRbeta diversity in some patients. As was reported, about two months after transplant, alpha-beta T cells came from several hundred expanded graft clones. Newly generated T cells supplied most T-cell counts and diversity one year post-transplant.

The TCR sequence derives from a boy under two years old who had a stem cell transplant for acute myeloid leukemia, so the T cells may come from the graft donor. This material consisted of PBMCs, mostly from graft donor cells, taken 360 days after TCRalphabeta/CD19-depleted stem cell transplant. The chain uses TRBV20-1 and TRBJ1-5; no reliable D call. CDR3 in DNA: TGCAGTGCTAGAGTAACAACGGCTAATCAGCCCCAGCATTTT. Its translation: CSARVTTANQPQHF.